The clone carrying this T cell receptor beta chain was counted a single time. The CDR3 length is 16 residues. Germline CDR1 SGHDT, CDR2 YYEEEE. The data were obtained in a study of T cell changes during pregnancy in multiple sclerosis. TCRdb keeps only in-frame clones here, not all; method: immunoSEQ multiplex PCR. This table has about 75,000 clones, 75% to 95% appearing once. The chain recombines TRBV5-6 with TRBJ2-5; perhaps TRBD1 as D (5 bases). Judging by the DNA end, TRBJ2-7 fits better; the J call may be wrong. This clonotype originated in a female donor with multiple sclerosis, enrolled in a pregnancy study. The input for sequencing was CD4+ T cells from peripheral blood mononuclear cells, taken before pregnancy. CDR3 sequence (DNA): TGTGCCAGCAGCTTGCAGGGCTTTGGGGTCCTTCTCGAGCAGTACTTC. Its protein product is CASSLQGFGVLLEQYF.